These 4 T cell receptor beta chains were all obtained from the same sample, sequenced in a study of T cell responses to AZD1222 COVID-19 vaccine. Produced via immunoSEQ multiplex PCR; TCRdb's table is partial and in-frame only. The data contain approximately 150,000 clones, approximately 90% of them singletons. The source material was peripheral blood, sampled 28 days after the second AZD1222 dose. These receptors were obtained from an adult who received the AZD1222 COVID-19 vaccine.

This clone turned up a few times. The chain uses TRBV2 and TRBJ1-4, with D possibly TRBD1 on 6 matching bases. The V end was cut by 8 bases, the J end by 6 bases, with 13 bases between. This CDR3 comprises 13 residues. Germline CDR1 reads SNHLY; CDR2 reads FYNNEI. The CDR3 coding sequence is TGTGCCAGCGGAGGGACAACGGATGAAAAACTGTTTTTT. The encoded protein is CASGGTTDEKLFF.

The gene calls are TRBV7-9 and TRBJ1-3, with D perhaps matching TRBD1 (6 bases). The germline V gene has CDR1 SEHNR and CDR2 FQNEAQ (reference sequence). With 1 base removed from V and 0 bases from J, the gap between germline ends came to 13 bases. The CDR3 consists of 17 residues. The CDR3 DNA reads TGTGCCAGCAGCTTAGGTCCCAGGGGCCTCTCTGGAAACACCATATATTTT. Translated, it gives CASSLGPRGLSGNTIYF.

In nucleotides, the CDR3 is TGTGCCATCAGTGAGTCTAGGAGGGACCCCGGGGAGCTGTTTTTT. This gives the protein CAISESRRDPGELFF. The gene calls are TRBV10-3 and TRBJ2-2; D may be TRBD2 (6 bases). The germline CDR1 and CDR2 sequences are ENHRY and SYGVKD. Trimming took off 0 bases at V and 6 bases at J, with 11 bases between the two ends. The CDR3 is 15 residues long.

The V call is TRBV19, the J call TRBJ2-7; D call uncertain. Per the germline V gene, CDR1 is LNHDA and CDR2 is SQIVND (reference sequence). V gave up 5 bases and J gave up 0 bases, with 8 bases separating them. The CDR3 is made up of 13 amino acids. CDR3: CASSWADSYEQYF. The CDR3 bases are TGTGCCAGTAGTTGGGCAGACTCCTACGAGCAGTACTTC. Full variable domain (rest looked up from reference TRBV19 and TRBJ2-7): DGGITQSPKYLFRKEGQNVTLSCEQNLNHDAMYWYRQDPGQGLRLIYYSQIVNDFQKGDIAEGYSVSREKKESFPLTVTSAQKNPTAFYLCASSWADSYEQYFGPGTRLTVT.